Shown below are 18 T cell receptor beta chains from a single sample sequenced in a study of shared clonotypes between healthy human individuals. Generated by immunoSEQ multiplex PCR, the TCRdb table keeps only in-frame clones and is missing some. The sample lists around 620,000 clones; 95% were seen once. The naive CD8 population came from CD45RO-negative cells selected for CCR7, without terminally differentiated effector memory CD45RA+ cells. Sequenced: naive CD8+ T cells sorted from blood. These receptor sequences come from a woman aged 25 to 39 in good health.

The chain employs TRBV23-1 and TRBJ2-5, with D tentatively TRBD2 (6 bases). TRBV23-1 belongs to the ORF category, with a function that is uncertain. V was cut by 9 bases and J by 7 bases, with 27 bases left in between. The CDR3 has 16 amino acids. CDR3 sequence reads: CASRRRGFFILWTQYF. The CDR3 DNA reads TGCGCCAGTCGCCGTCGGGGGTTTTTCATTCTATGGACCCAGTACTTC.

This chain uses TRBV29-1 with TRBJ2-2; no reliable D call. The CDR3 has 11 residues. Looked up from germline, CDR1 is SQVTM and CDR2 is ANQGSEA. Trimming took 3 bases from V and 4 from J, leaving 3 bases between them. In DNA, the CDR3 is TGCAGCGTTGAGCTCACCGGGGAGCTGTTTTTT. Its protein product is CSVELTGELFF.

The V and J genes are TRBV11-2 and TRBJ2-1, with 9 bases that match TRBD2. CDR3 length: 17 amino acids. Germline V CDR1 and CDR2: SGHAT, FQNNGV. J was trimmed by 2 bases and V by 1 base; bases with no gene match: 6. CDR3 region: CASSLGSLAGPYNEQFF. The CDR3 nucleotides are TGTGCCAGCAGCTTAGGGTCTCTAGCGGGACCCTACAATGAGCAGTTCTTC.

CDR3 residues: CASSGLRRNEQFF. For the CDR3, the DNA is TGTGCCAGCAGCGGATTGCGTAGGAATGAGCAGTTCTTC. This chain links TRBV11-2 with TRBJ2-1, with no clear D. Trimming removed 5 bases from V and 7 bases from J, with 12 bases in between. CDR1 and CDR2 (germline): SGHAT, FQNNGV. The CDR3 runs to 13 residues.

Remarks on this clone: The same CDR3 arises from other DNA sequences in this sample as well. The rearrangement uses TRBV27 and TRBJ1-1; 7 bases fit TRBD1. This CDR3 has 14 residues. With V trimmed by 5 bases and J by 1 base, 4 bases remained unmatched. CDR1 MNHEY and CDR2 SMNVEV come from the germline V gene (reference sequence). This chain's CDR3 is CASSLRQGNTEAFF. CDR3 DNA: TGTGCCAGCAGTCTAAGACAGGGGAACACTGAAGCTTTCTTT.

The chain is built from TRBV28 and TRBJ2-3, with 11 nucleotides matching TRBD1. This CDR3 comprises 15 residues. Trimming took 1 base from V and 4 from J; bases not matched to a gene: 1. Germline-derived CDR1 and CDR2 are MDHEN and SYDVKM. CDR3 nucleotide sequence: TGTGCCAGCAGTTTATCGGGACAGGGGGCAGATACGCAGTATTTT. It yields the protein CASSLSGQGADTQYF.

This rearrangement joins TRBV2 to TRBJ2-5, with D perhaps matching TRBD1 or TRBD2 (5 bases each). This CDR3 has 14 residues. The V end lost 2 bases, the J end lost 2 bases, and 9 bases lay between the germline ends. The V gene's germline CDR1 is SNHLY and CDR2 FYNNEI. The CDR3 spells CASSEIGAQETQYF. The CDR3 bases are TGTGCCAGCAGTGAAATCGGGGCACAAGAGACCCAGTACTTC.

V and J are TRBV2 and TRBJ2-7; TRBD2 agrees at 8 bases. The V gene end was trimmed by 3 bases and the J gene end by 1 base; junction bases not matched to a gene: 14. CDR3 size: 18 residues. Per the germline V gene, CDR1 is SNHLY and CDR2 is FYNNEI. CDR3 protein: CASSEFLRSGRRSYEQYF. The DNA of the CDR3 is TGTGCCAGCAGTGAGTTCCTAAGGAGCGGGAGACGATCCTACGAGCAGTACTTC.

The J gene is TRBJ2-7, the V gene TRBV2; a possible D gene is TRBD1 (6 bases). CDR3 length: 15 amino acids. V lost 3 bases and J lost 1, with 13 bases in between. In germline, CDR1 is SNHLY, CDR2 FYNNEI. CDR3 nucleotide sequence: TGTGCCAGCAGTGACGCAACAGGGCCGTCCTACGAGCAGTACTTC. Amino acid sequence: CASSDATGPSYEQYF.

V and J are TRBV19 and TRBJ2-1; unclear D gene. This CDR3 region has 15 residues. With 3 bases removed from V and 4 bases from J, the gap between germline ends came to 13 bases. Germline V gives CDR1 LNHDA, CDR2 SQIVND (reference sequence). The CDR3: CASSISFTDYNEQFF. The CDR3 coding sequence is TGTGCCAGTAGTATTTCGTTCACAGATTACAATGAGCAGTTCTTC.

This clone was counted a single time. The chain carries TRBV5-6 and TRBJ2-7, with D possibly being TRBD1 or TRBD2 (5 bases each). Trimming removed 0 bases at V and 3 bases at J, with 13 bases between. The CDR3 contains 15 residues. Germline CDR1 is SGHDT and CDR2 is YYEEEE. CDR3: CASSLGGVTFYEQYF. The CDR3, as DNA: TGTGCCAGCAGCTTGGGAGGGGTCACCTTCTACGAGCAGTACTTC. Supplemented by reference TRBV5-6 and TRBJ2-7, the full variable domain reads DAGVTQSPTHLIKTRGQQVTLRCSPKSGHDTVSWYQQALGQGPQFIFQYYEEEERQRGNFPDRFSGHQFPNYSSELNVNALLLGDSALYLCASSLGGVTFYEQYFGPGTRLTVT.

This rearrangement joins TRBV7-9 to TRBJ2-1, with TRBD2 identical over 8 bases. The J segment lost 7 bases and the V segment lost 5 bases, leaving 16 bases of the junction unmatched. Germline V gene sequence: CDR1 SEHNR, CDR2 FQNEAQ (reference sequence). The CDR3 extends over 17 amino acids. The CDR3 sequence: CASSRTRTGTRGNEQFF. The CDR3 DNA reads TGTGCCAGCAGCCGCACCCGGACCGGGACTAGGGGGAATGAGCAGTTCTTC.

In nucleotides, the CDR3 is TGTGCCAGCAGCTTGTATGACGGCGTACAGGGGGCTTTCTATGGCTACACCTTC. This sequence encodes CASSLYDGVQGAFYGYTF. This chain links TRBV5-8 with TRBJ1-2; 9 bases map to TRBD1. The CDR3 loop spans 18 amino acids. Germline values: CDR1 SGHTS, CDR2 YDEGEE. The V and J ends lost 1 base and 4 bases, in that order; junction bases with no gene match: 14.

The chain recombines TRBV2 with TRBJ1-2; D is unclear. Germline values: CDR1 SNHLY, CDR2 FYNNEI. With 0 bases removed from V and 0 bases from J, the gap between germline ends came to 8 bases. This CDR3 region has 15 residues. The CDR3 reads CASSEAGGTNYGYTF. The CDR3 DNA sequence: TGTGCCAGCAGTGAAGCCGGCGGAACTAACTATGGCTACACCTTC.

Remarks on this clone: This specimen includes other DNA sequences encoding the same CDR3. The chain employs TRBV28 and TRBJ2-7; TRBD1 aligns across 8 bases. Germline V gene data show CDR1 as MDHEN and CDR2 as SYDVKM. This CDR3 is built from 14 residues. V shed 6 bases, J shed 2 bases, and the junction held 6 bases outside the gene matches. DNA of the CDR3: TGTGCCAGCAGACTAACAGGGGGGCCCTACGAGCAGTACTTC. Protein product: CASRLTGGPYEQYF.

The V and J genes are TRBV5-4 and TRBJ1-5, with no clear D. This CDR3 is 13 amino acids long. Germline CDR1 is SGHNT and CDR2 is YYREEE (reference sequence). Between the trimmed V and J ends, which lost 2 bases and 7 bases, there was a span of 10 bases. The CDR3 protein is CASSFKGEQPQHF. In DNA form, the CDR3 reads TGTGCCAGCAGCTTCAAGGGAGAACAGCCCCAGCATTTT. The complete variable domain, with remaining parts taken from reference TRBV5-4 and TRBJ1-5, reads ETGVTQSPTHLIKTRGQQVTLRCSSQSGHNTVSWYQQALGQGPQFIFQYYREEENGRGNFPPRFSGLQFPNYSSELNVNALELDDSALYLCASSFKGEQPQHFGDGTRLSIL.

The rearrangement links TRBV6-1 to TRBJ1-1, with unresolved D. The germline V and J ends were trimmed by 1 base and 11 bases, with 8 bases remaining between them. The CDR3 is 11 residues long. CDR1 is MNHNS, CDR2 SASEGT, per germline. CDR3 protein: CASSEVVGAFF. CDR3 bases: TGTGCCAGCAGTGAAGTAGTTGGCGCTTTCTTT.

The V and J genes are TRBV27 and TRBJ2-7; D perhaps matches TRBD1 (5 bases). CDR3 length: 15 residues. The V end lost 2 bases, the J end lost 0 bases, and 11 bases lay between the germline ends. CDR1 MNHEY and CDR2 SMNVEV come from the germline V gene (reference sequence). The CDR3 here is CASSLIGHSSYEQYF. The CDR3 DNA follows: TGTGCCAGCAGTTTAATAGGACACAGCTCCTACGAGCAGTACTTC.